This T cell receptor (beta chain) was observed in a study of blood T cell repertoires in COVID-19. The wider study: Sample material is recorded as cDNA or gDNA derived from T cells, B-cell-depleted T cells, or PBMCs.

Assay used: immunoSEQ multiplex PCR; TCRdb lists only in-frame clones, some missing. Of roughly 190,000 clones in the sample, around four fifths were seen once. Germline CDR1 and CDR2: KGHSH and LQKENI. This CDR3 is 13 amino acids long. Trimming removed 5 bases at V and 7 bases at J, with 11 bases between. This clone was picked up one time. V gene TRBV18 combines with J gene TRBJ1-4, with no clear D. The clonotype originates from a man between 45 and 60 years old with active or convalescent COVID-19. Sequencing used peripheral blood. The CDR3 DNA is TGTGCCAGCTCATTCGGCGGGCGTGAAAAACTGTTTTTT. The encoded protein is CASSFGGREKLFF.